Each of the 21 T cell receptor beta chains below was sequenced from the same sample in a study of blood T cell repertoires in COVID-19. Clones were sequenced by immunoSEQ multiplex PCR, and TCRdb holds only the in-frame ones, with some missing. The sample has about 440,000 clones; 90% are singletons. The sequenced material came from PBMCs or T cells enriched from blood (not recorded which). The receptors were gathered from a man in his late teens or twenties who had recovered from COVID-19.

This chain uses TRBV10-3 with TRBJ1-6; 8 nucleotides agree with TRBD1. Germline lookup yields CDR1 ENHRY and CDR2 SYGVKD. V was pared by 10 bases and J by 3 bases, with 11 bases of the junction left unmatched. The CDR3 loop spans 16 amino acids. The CDR3 DNA reads as TGTGCCACCGCAGGGGGCAGGGGGTACTATAATTCACCCCTCCACTTT. This codes for CATAGGRGYYNSPLHF.

The V call is TRBV6-1, the J call TRBJ1-5; no clear D gene. Germline V gives CDR1 MNHNS, CDR2 SASEGT. The germline V and J ends were trimmed by 2 bases and 5 bases, with 19 bases remaining between them. The CDR3 sequence is 17 residues long. The CDR3 spells CASSEYGLGGFDQPQHF. The DNA of the CDR3 is TGTGCCAGCAGTGAATATGGCTTGGGAGGGTTTGATCAGCCCCAGCATTTT.

This clone was counted a few times. The chain recombines TRBV7-6 with TRBJ2-7, with 15 bases identical to TRBD2. CDR1 SGHVS and CDR2 FNYEAQ come from the germline V gene. Trimming removed 4 bases from V and 3 bases from J; junction bases left unmatched: 10. CDR3 length: 18 residues. The CDR3 loop reads CASSSLARTSGGDYEQYF. The CDR3 nucleotides are TGTGCCAGCAGCTCCTTGGCTCGGACTAGCGGGGGGGACTACGAGCAGTACTTC.

This sequence joins TRBV6-2 or TRBV6-3 and TRBJ2-7; 10 bases line up with TRBD2. The CDR3 totals 15 residues. Germline V gives CDR1 MNHEY, CDR2 SVGEGT. Trimming cost V 7 bases and J 2 bases; bases outside gene matches: 8. The CDR3 coding sequence is TGTGCCAGCACCCCTCCGGGACTAGCGACCTACGAGCAGTACTTC. This sequence encodes CASTPPGLATYEQYF.

The CDR3 here is CASSYLIRGDLADTQYF. CDR3 bases: TGTGCCAGCAGCTATCTTATCAGGGGAGATCTGGCAGATACGCAGTATTTT. J is TRBJ2-3 and V is TRBV7-9; possible D gene TRBD1, 6 bases. Germline CDR1 SEHNR, CDR2 FQNEAQ (reference sequence). The length of the CDR3 is 17 residues. Trimming removed 4 bases from V and 4 bases from J, with 21 bases in between. Using reference TRBV7-9 and TRBJ2-3 for the parts outside the CDR3, the full variable domain is DTGVSQNPRHKITKRGQNVTFRCDPISEHNRLYWYRQTLGQGPEFLTYFQNEAQLEKSRLLSDRFSAERPKGSFSTLEIQRTEQGDSAMYLCASSYLIRGDLADTQYFGPGTRLTVL.

The chain carries TRBV19 and TRBJ2-1; 12 bases map to TRBD2. V dropped 5 bases and J dropped 8; count of bases not matched to a gene: 7. This CDR3 spans 15 amino acids. Germline V gene data show CDR1 as LNHDA and CDR2 as SQIVND (reference sequence). The CDR3 nucleotides read TGTGCCAGTAGTCCGGGACTAGCGGGCCGCGATGAGCAGTTCTTC. Amino acids: CASSPGLAGRDEQFF.

This chain uses TRBV7-2 with TRBJ2-7, with unresolved D. Germline assignment: CDR1 SGHTA and CDR2 FQGNSA. The CDR3 covers 14 residues. With 2 bases removed from V and 0 bases from J, the gap between germline ends came to 8 bases. CDR3 residues: CASSLWASSYEQYF. CDR3 bases: TGTGCCAGCAGCTTATGGGCCTCCTCCTACGAGCAGTACTTC. The entire variable domain, with the rest obtained from reference TRBV7-2 and TRBJ2-7, is as follows: GAGVSQSPSNKVTEKGKDVELRCDPISGHTALYWYRQSLGQGLEFLIYFQGNSAPDKSGLPSDRFSAERTGGSVSTLTIQRTQQEDSAVYLCASSLWASSYEQYFGPGTRLTVT.

The gene calls are TRBV7-9 and TRBJ2-3, with 8 bases fitting TRBD2. CDR3 length: 16 residues. Trimming at V came to 5 bases and at J to 4 bases, leaving 11 bases not matched to a gene. Germline CDR1 and CDR2: SEHNR and FQNEAQ (reference sequence). For the CDR3, the DNA is TGTGCCAGCAGCCCCGTCCCACTAGCGGTCCCAGATACGCAGTATTTT. The encoded protein is CASSPVPLAVPDTQYF.

This sequence joins TRBV12-1 and TRBJ1-3; TRBD1 reflects the table's D call only, with no check against the DNA. TRBV12-1 is an annotated pseudogene. CDR3 size: 16 residues. The CDR3 sequence is CASSCTGAASGNTIYF. The CDR3 DNA sequence: TGTGCCAGCAGCTGCACAGGGGCGGCCTCTGGAAACACCATATATTTT.

The chain recombines TRBV6-1 with TRBJ2-1, with 9 bases fitting TRBD1. The CDR3 sequence is 17 residues long. Germline V lookup: CDR1 MNHNS, CDR2 SASEGT. The ends lost 6 bases at V and 1 base at J; junction bases unmatched: 10. DNA for the CDR3: TGTGCCAGCAGGGAAACCTCCGGGACAGGGTCCTACAATGAGCAGTTCTTC. Protein: CASRETSGTGSYNEQFF.

This rearrangement joins TRBV7-9 to TRBJ1-3; 9 bases agree with TRBD1. With 1 base clipped from V and 4 bases from J, the junction kept 11 bases outside the gene matches. The CDR3 runs to 18 residues. In germline, CDR1 is SEHNR, CDR2 FQNEAQ (reference sequence). For the CDR3, the DNA is TGTGCCAGCAGCTTAGAACCTTGGACAGGGGTCCTAGGAAACACCATATATTTT. Protein product: CASSLEPWTGVLGNTIYF.

This clone occurred once. This chain uses TRBV5-6 with TRBJ1-2; D not certain. Deletions cut 0 bases from V and 7 bases from J, with 10 bases between. Germline CDR1 and CDR2: SGHDT and YYEEEE. This CDR3 is 13 amino acids long. The CDR3 sequence: CASSLGALGGYTF. The CDR3 DNA reads as TGTGCCAGCAGCTTGGGTGCGCTTGGTGGCTACACCTTC.

The CDR3 sequence: CASSATLGSYEQYF. The CDR3 coding sequence is TGCGCCAGCAGCGCGACTTTAGGCAGCTACGAGCAGTACTTC. This rearrangement joins TRBV5-1 to TRBJ2-7; D gene ambiguous. V shed 4 bases and J shed 3 bases, with 14 bases lying between them. Germline V lookup: CDR1 SGHRS, CDR2 YFSETQ. The CDR3 has 14 amino acids.

V usage is TRBV2 and J usage is TRBJ1-5; D might be TRBD1 (5 bases). Per the germline V gene, CDR1 is SNHLY and CDR2 is FYNNEI. The CDR3 sequence is 14 residues long. The germline V and J ends were trimmed by 6 bases and 6 bases, with 15 bases remaining between them. CDR3 DNA sequence: TGTGCCAGCAGCAGGGCCGATAGGAGTCAGCCCCAGCATTTT. It encodes CASSRADRSQPQHF.

The rearrangement uses TRBV11-3 and TRBJ2-7; no reliable D call. This CDR3 has 14 amino acids. Germline-derived CDR1 and CDR2 are SGHNT and YENEEA. V was shortened by 2 bases and J by 4 bases, with 12 bases between the two germline ends. Here the CDR3 reads CASSLSGAHYEQYF. The CDR3 nucleotides read TGTGCCAGCAGCTTATCGGGTGCGCATTACGAGCAGTACTTC.

The rearrangement uses TRBV2 and TRBJ1-5; D unclear. This CDR3 contains 15 residues. Germline V gene sequence: CDR1 SNHLY, CDR2 FYNNEI. The ends were cut back, 6 bases at V and 7 bases at J, with 19 bases in the middle. The DNA for the CDR3 is TGTGCCAGCAGATTCGACGTTAGTAGGAGCCAGCCCCAGCATTTT. Amino acids: CASRFDVSRSQPQHF.

The rearrangement uses TRBV18 and TRBJ2-7, with D possibly matching TRBD1 (5 bases). The germline gives CDR1 KGHSH, CDR2 LQKENI. CDR3 length: 13 residues. The V gene lost 5 bases and the J gene lost 1 base, with 9 bases spanning the gap. Here the CDR3 reads CASSEQVSYEQYF. CDR3 sequence (DNA): TGTGCCAGCTCAGAACAGGTATCCTACGAGCAGTACTTC.

This chain joins TRBV9 and TRBJ1-2; TRBD1 aligns across 9 bases. With 1 base clipped from V and 0 bases from J, the junction kept 10 bases outside the gene matches. Germline V lookup: CDR1 SGDLS, CDR2 YYNGEE. The CDR3 is 18 residues long. CDR3: CASSVSPGQGAANYGYTF. In DNA, the CDR3 is TGTGCCAGCAGCGTAAGCCCGGGACAGGGAGCGGCTAACTATGGCTACACCTTC.

This clone showed up just once. This chain joins TRBV3-1 (or the pseudogene TRBV3-2) and TRBJ2-7, with a weak D call TRBD2 (6 bases). The V gene lost 0 bases and the J gene lost 1 base, with 7 bases spanning the gap. Germline assignment: CDR1 LGHDT and CDR2 YNNKEL (reference sequence). This CDR3 spans 14 amino acids. In DNA, the CDR3 is TGTGCCAGCAGCCAAGAGAGCGGGTCCTACGAGCAGTACTTC. This encodes CASSQESGSYEQYF.

J is TRBJ1-6 and V is TRBV28; D possibly corresponds to TRBD1 (6 bases). The CDR3 has 16 amino acids. In germline, CDR1 is MDHEN, CDR2 SYDVKM. The germline V and J ends were trimmed by 7 bases and 7 bases, with 20 bases remaining between them. In DNA, the CDR3 is TGTGCCAGCACCCATGATAGGGCAGGGGTGAATTCACCCCTCCACTTT. Protein: CASTHDRAGVNSPLHF.

The rearrangement joins TRBV7-8 to TRBJ2-2; TRBD2 agrees at 12 bases. CDR1 is SGHVS, CDR2 FQNEAQ, per germline. There are 18 residues in the CDR3. Losses at the gene ends were 3 bases for V and 0 bases for J; bases not matched to a gene: 5. The CDR3 DNA follows: TGTGCCAGCAGCTTCGCTAGCGGGAGGGCCACGAACACCGGGGAGCTGTTTTTT. Translating gives CASSFASGRATNTGELFF. Complete variable domain (other parts from reference TRBV7-8 and TRBJ2-2): GAGVSQSPRYKVAKRGQDVALRCDPISGHVSLFWYQQALGQGPEFLTYFQNEAQLDKSGLPSDRFFAERPEGSVSTLKIQRTQQEDSAVYLCASSFASGRATNTGELFFGEGSRLTVL.